Given below is one T cell receptor beta chain in context. The data are from a study of OX40 agonist ivuxolimab in advanced cancers. Germline CDR1 SEHNR, CDR2 FQNEAQ (reference sequence). The CDR3 loop spans 13 amino acids. Trimming removed 4 bases at V and 2 bases at J, with 9 bases between. This table comes from immunoSEQ multiplex PCR, and its TCRdb copy is limited to in-frame clones, with some not included. The table includes 71,000 or so clones, 75% to 85% detected once. Sequencing used CD4+ or CD8+ T cells sorted from blood, obtained in a trial of the OX40 agonist ivuxolimab. The origin of this receptor is an adult with an advanced solid tumor such as melanoma, head and neck, liver or kidney cancer. The rearrangement joins TRBV7-9 to TRBJ2-7; possibly TRBD1 for D (5 bases). For the CDR3, the DNA is TGTGCCAGCAGCTCAGGGATCGCCTACGAGCAGTACTTC. The encoded protein is CASSSGIAYEQYF. The full variable domain, its missing parts supplied by reference TRBV7-9 and TRBJ2-7, is DTGVSQNPRHKITKRGQNVTFRCDPISEHNRLYWYRQTLGQGPEFLTYFQNEAQLEKSRLLSDRFSAERPKGSFSTLEIQRTEQGDSAMYLCASSSGIAYEQYFGPGTRLTVT.